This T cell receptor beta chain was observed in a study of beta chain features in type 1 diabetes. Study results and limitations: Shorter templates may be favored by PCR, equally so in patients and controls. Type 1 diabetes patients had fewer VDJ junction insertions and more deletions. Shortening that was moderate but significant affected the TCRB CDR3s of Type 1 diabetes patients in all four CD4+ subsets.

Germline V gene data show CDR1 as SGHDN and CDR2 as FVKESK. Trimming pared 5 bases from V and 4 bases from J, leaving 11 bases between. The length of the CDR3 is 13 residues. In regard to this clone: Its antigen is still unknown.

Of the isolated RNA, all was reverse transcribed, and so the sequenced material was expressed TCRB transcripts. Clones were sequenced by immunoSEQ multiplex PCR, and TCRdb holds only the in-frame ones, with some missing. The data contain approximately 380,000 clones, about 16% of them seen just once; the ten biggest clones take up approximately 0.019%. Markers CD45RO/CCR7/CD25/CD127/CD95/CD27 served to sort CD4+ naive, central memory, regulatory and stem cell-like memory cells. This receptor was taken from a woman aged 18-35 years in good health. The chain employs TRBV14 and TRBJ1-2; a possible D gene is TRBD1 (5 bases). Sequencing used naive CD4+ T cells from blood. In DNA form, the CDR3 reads TGTGCCAGCAGCTACAGGTCTACCTATGGCTACACCTTC. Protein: CASSYRSTYGYTF. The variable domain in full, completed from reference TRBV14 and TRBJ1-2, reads EAGVTQFPSHSVIEKGQTVTLRCDPISGHDNLYWYRRVMGKEIKFLLHFVKESKQDESGMPNNRFLAERTGGTYSTLKVQPAELEDSGVYFCASSYRSTYGYTFGSGTRLTVV.